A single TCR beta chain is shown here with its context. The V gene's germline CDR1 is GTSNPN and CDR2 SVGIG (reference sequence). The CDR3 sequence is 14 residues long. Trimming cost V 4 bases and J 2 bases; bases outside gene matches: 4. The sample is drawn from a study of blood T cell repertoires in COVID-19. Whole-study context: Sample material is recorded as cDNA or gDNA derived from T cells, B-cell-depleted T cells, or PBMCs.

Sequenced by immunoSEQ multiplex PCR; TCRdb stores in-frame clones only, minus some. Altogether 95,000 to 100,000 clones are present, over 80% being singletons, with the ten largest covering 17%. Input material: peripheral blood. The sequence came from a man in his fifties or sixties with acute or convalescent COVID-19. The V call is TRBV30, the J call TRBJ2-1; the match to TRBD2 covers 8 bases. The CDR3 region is CAWIAGGTYNEQFF. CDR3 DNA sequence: TGTGCCTGGATTGCGGGGGGAACCTACAATGAGCAGTTCTTC. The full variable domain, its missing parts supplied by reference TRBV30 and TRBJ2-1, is SQTIHQWPATLVQPVGSPLSLECTVEGTSNPNLYWYRQAAGRGLQLLFYSVGIGQISSEVPQNLSASRPQDRQFILSSKKLLLSDSGFYLCAWIAGGTYNEQFFGPGTRLTVL.